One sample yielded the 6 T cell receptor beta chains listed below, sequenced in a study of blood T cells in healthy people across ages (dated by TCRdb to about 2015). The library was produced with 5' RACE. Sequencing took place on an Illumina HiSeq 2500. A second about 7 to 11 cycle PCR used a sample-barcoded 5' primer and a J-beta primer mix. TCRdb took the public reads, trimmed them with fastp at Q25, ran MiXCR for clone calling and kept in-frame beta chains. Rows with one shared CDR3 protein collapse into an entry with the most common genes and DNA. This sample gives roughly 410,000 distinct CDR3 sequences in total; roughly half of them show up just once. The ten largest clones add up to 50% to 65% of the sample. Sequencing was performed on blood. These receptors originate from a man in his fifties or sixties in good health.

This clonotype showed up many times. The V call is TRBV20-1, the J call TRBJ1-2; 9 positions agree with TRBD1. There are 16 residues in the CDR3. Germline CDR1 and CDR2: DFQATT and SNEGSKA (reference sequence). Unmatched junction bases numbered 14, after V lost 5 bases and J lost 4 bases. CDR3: CSAVQAGTGSSYGYTF. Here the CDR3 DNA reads TGCAGTGCTGTACAGGCCGGGACAGGGAGTAGCTATGGCTACACCTTC.

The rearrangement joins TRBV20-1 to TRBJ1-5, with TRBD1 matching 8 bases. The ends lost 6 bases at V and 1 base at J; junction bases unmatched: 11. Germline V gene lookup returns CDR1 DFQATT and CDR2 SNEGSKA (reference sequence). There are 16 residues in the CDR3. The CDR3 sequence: CSATGRQGRSNQPQHF. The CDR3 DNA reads TGCAGTGCAACGGGCCGACAGGGGAGGAGCAATCAGCCCCAGCATTTT.

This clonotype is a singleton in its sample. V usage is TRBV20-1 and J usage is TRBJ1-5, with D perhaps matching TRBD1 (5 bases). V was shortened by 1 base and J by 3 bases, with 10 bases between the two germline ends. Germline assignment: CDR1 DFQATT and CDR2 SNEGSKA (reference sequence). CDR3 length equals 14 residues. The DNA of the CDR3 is TGCAGTGCTAGAGGGGCAGGGAACAATCAGCCCCAGCATTTT. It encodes CSARGAGNNQPQHF.

The CDR3 loop is CASSRTGDWDNYGYTF. CDR3 DNA sequence: TGTGCCAGCAGCCGAACCGGGGACTGGGATAACTATGGCTACACCTTC. The gene calls are TRBV7-9 and TRBJ1-2, with D possibly matching TRBD1 (5 bases). Germline values: CDR1 SEHNR, CDR2 FQNEAQ (reference sequence). Trimming took off 5 bases at V and 1 base at J, with 17 bases between the two ends. The CDR3 has 16 amino acids. Filled out from reference TRBV7-9 and TRBJ1-2, the complete variable domain reads DTGVSQNPRHKITKRGQNVTFRCDPISEHNRLYWYRQTLGQGPEFLTYFQNEAQLEKSRLLSDRFSAERPKGSFSTLEIQRTEQGDSAMYLCASSRTGDWDNYGYTFGSGTRLTVV.

The CDR3 loop reads CASSLVGLKNIQYF. Here the CDR3 DNA reads TGCGCCAGCAGCTTGGTAGGCCTCAAAAACATTCAGTACTTC. The chain combines TRBV5-1 with TRBJ2-4, with no clear D. CDR1 SGHRS and CDR2 YFSETQ come from the germline V gene. The CDR3 length is 14 residues. Between the trimmed V and J ends, which lost 0 bases and 3 bases, there was a span of 7 bases.

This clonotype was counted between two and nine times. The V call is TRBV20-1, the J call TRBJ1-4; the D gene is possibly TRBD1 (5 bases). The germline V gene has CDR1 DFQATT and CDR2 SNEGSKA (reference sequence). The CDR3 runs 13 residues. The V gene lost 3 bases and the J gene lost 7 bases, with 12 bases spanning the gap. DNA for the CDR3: TGCAGTGCTAGGAGGGGCTTTGTTGAAAAACTGTTTTTT. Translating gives CSARRGFVEKLFF.